A selection of T cell receptor beta chains follows, all from one sample in a study of PD-L1 blockade in urothelial cancer. The repertoire was sequenced with immunoSEQ multiplex PCR; TCRdb's copy has only in-frame clones and lacks some. There are some 30,000 clones in the sample; around 87% occur only once, and 1.5% to 2% lies in the top ten. The source was PBMCs, collected around atezolizumab (anti-PD-L1) treatment. The source is a man between 45 and 60 years old with urothelial cancer. Each CDR3 is given with its conserved first and last residue. Fields, in order: D gene, clone size, J gene, V gene, CDR3 DNA, CDR3 protein. A D gene is named only where the DNA matches it firmly. Where a row states a size, it is once, few, many or the class of an expanded clone; other rows omit it.

D: TRBD1
size: NA
J: TRBJ2-5
V: TRBV6-1
DNA: TGTGCCAGCAGTGGTGGGAGGTCGGGACAGGGCAGGCAGACCCAGTACTTC
CDR3: CASSGGRSGQGRQTQYF

D: TRBD1
size: NA
J: TRBJ2-7
V: TRBV19
DNA: TGTGCCAGTAGTATATTGTTCGGTGGGGGACGGGACAGTACCTACGAGCAGTACTTC
CDR3: CASSILFGGGRDSTYEQYF

D: NA
size: once
J: TRBJ1-1
V: TRBV19
DNA: TGTGCCAGTAATCAAGCGGTCCTGGCTGAAGCTTTCTTT
CDR3: CASNQAVLAEAFF

D: TRBD1
size: once
J: TRBJ1-5
V: TRBV4-1
DNA: TGCGCCAGCAGCCAAGATATGAGGACAGGGGGCAATCAGCCCCAGCATTTT
CDR3: CASSQDMRTGGNQPQHF

D: TRBD1
size: NA
J: TRBJ1-5
V: TRBV10-2
DNA: TGCGCCAGCGAGGGACAGGGTGGCAATCAGCCCCAGCATTTT
CDR3: CASEGQGGNQPQHF

D: NA
size: NA
J: TRBJ2-2
V: TRBV10-1
DNA: TGCGCCAGCAGGCGGGCGAACACCGGGGAGCTGTTTTTT
CDR3: CASRRANTGELFF

D: NA
size: NA
J: TRBJ1-3
V: TRBV30
DNA: TGTGCCTGGAGTCTTAAAATTGGAAACACCATATATTTT
CDR3: CAWSLKIGNTIYF

D: NA
size: NA
J: TRBJ1-1
V: TRBV9
DNA: TGTGCCAGCAGCCTAACAGGGACTGAAGCTTTCTTT
CDR3: CASSLTGTEAFF

D: TRBD2
size: NA
J: TRBJ2-1
V: TRBV19
DNA: TGTGCCAGTAGTATTCAGACTAGCGGGAGGGTACCAATCTCCTACAATGAGCAGTTCTTC
CDR3: CASSIQTSGRVPISYNEQFF

D: NA
size: NA
J: TRBJ2-4
V: TRBV7-2
DNA: TGTGCCAGCAGCTTAGAAACCGGACAACCGAAACTAGCCAAAAACATTCAGTACTTC
CDR3: CASSLETGQPKLAKNIQYF

D: NA
size: NA
J: TRBJ1-2
V: TRBV6-5
DNA: TGTGCCAGCAGTTACTCGGACAGCCCGATCAACTATGGCTACACCTTC
CDR3: CASSYSDSPINYGYTF

D: NA
size: NA
J: TRBJ1-4
V: TRBV6-5
DNA: TGTGCCAGCAGTCCCGGGAGGTCAACTAATGAAAAACTGTTTTTT
CDR3: CASSPGRSTNEKLFF

D: TRBD2
size: NA
J: TRBJ2-3
V: TRBV10-3
DNA: TGTGCCATCAGTGAGGTCTCTAGCGGGAGGGGGGATACGCAGTATTTT
CDR3: CAISEVSSGRGDTQYF

D: NA
size: NA
J: TRBJ2-1
V: TRBV5-6
DNA: TGTGCCAGCAGCTTGGAAATTAGTGTAGCCAGAGAAGCCAATGAGCAGTTCTTC
CDR3: CASSLEISVAREANEQFF

D: TRBD1
size: few
J: TRBJ1-5
V: TRBV6-1
DNA: TGTGCCAGCAGTATACAGGGGCATCAGCCCCAGCATTTT
CDR3: CASSIQGHQPQHF

D: TRBD1
size: NA
J: TRBJ2-6
V: TRBV19
DNA: TGTGCCAGTAGTATAGATCAGGGGGCGATCCCTGGGGCCAACGTCCTGACTTTC
CDR3: CASSIDQGAIPGANVLTF

D: NA
size: NA
J: TRBJ2-5
V: TRBV15
DNA: TGTGCCACCAACCAGCAGGGACAAGAGACCCAGTACTTC
CDR3: CATNQQGQETQYF

D: NA
size: NA
J: TRBJ2-2
V: TRBV2
DNA: TGTGCCAGGGAAACAGGGTTTCGAAACACCGGGGAGCTGTTTTTT
CDR3: CARETGFRNTGELFF

D: TRBD1
size: once
J: TRBJ1-6
V: TRBV5-1
DNA: TGCGCCAGCAGTAGGACCGGGACAGGCTCCTCGGGGGTTTCACCCCTCCACTTT
CDR3: CASSRTGTGSSGVSPLHF

D: NA
size: NA
J: TRBJ2-7
V: TRBV30
DNA: TGTGCCTGGGGGCCCCGGGCAGGGTGGGAGCAGTACTTC
CDR3: CAWGPRAGWEQYF

D: TRBD2
size: NA
J: TRBJ2-7
V: TRBV13
DNA: TGTGCCAGCAGCTTATCTGGCGGGAGGGTCGAGCAGTACTTC
CDR3: CASSLSGGRVEQYF

D: TRBD1
size: NA
J: TRBJ2-5
V: TRBV2
DNA: TGTGCCAGCAGTGTGGACAGGAACCAAGAGACCCAGTACTTC
CDR3: CASSVDRNQETQYF

D: NA
size: once
J: TRBJ1-1
V: TRBV19
DNA: TGTGCCAGTAGTACTACAGGATCAAGCACTGAAGCTTTCTTT
CDR3: CASSTTGSSTEAFF

D: NA
size: NA
J: TRBJ2-5
V: TRBV21-1
DNA: TGTGCCAGCAGCAAAGGTTGGGCTAGCGGCCACACTGAGACCCAGTACTTC
CDR3: CASSKGWASGHTETQYF

D: TRBD2
size: NA
J: TRBJ2-1
V: TRBV19
DNA: TGTGCCAGTAGTATTCCTAGCGGGGGGGCTAATGAGCAGTTCTTC
CDR3: CASSIPSGGANEQFF

D: NA
size: NA
J: TRBJ2-7
V: TRBV6-5
DNA: TGTGCCAGCAGTCGCCGAGAGGCCTACGAGCAGTACTTC
CDR3: CASSRREAYEQYF

D: NA
size: few
J: TRBJ2-2
V: TRBV11-1
DNA: TGTGCCAGCAGCCCGCGTAGCTCGGGCACCGGGGAGCTGTTTTTT
CDR3: CASSPRSSGTGELFF

D: TRBD1
size: NA
J: TRBJ2-5
V: TRBV7-2
DNA: TGTGCCAGCAGCTACGGGACAGAAGAGACCCAGTACTTC
CDR3: CASSYGTEETQYF

D: NA
size: NA
J: TRBJ2-3
V: TRBV5-6
DNA: TGTGCCAGCAGCTTAGAGAAAGGGGCCAGCACAGATACGCAGTATTTT
CDR3: CASSLEKGASTDTQYF

D: TRBD2
size: NA
J: TRBJ2-2
V: TRBV7-2
DNA: TGTGCCAGCAGCCCACGTCGACTAGCGGGAGGGATAAACACCGGGGAGCTGTTTTTT
CDR3: CASSPRRLAGGINTGELFF

D: TRBD2
size: few
J: TRBJ2-7
V: TRBV7-2
DNA: TGTGCCAGCAGATGGAGCACGACTAGCGGGGCCTACGAGCAGTACTTC
CDR3: CASRWSTTSGAYEQYF

D: NA
size: NA
J: TRBJ2-5
V: TRBV27
DNA: TGTGCCAGCAGTCAGCCGACAGAGCAAGAGACCCAGTACTTC
CDR3: CASSQPTEQETQYF

D: NA
size: once
J: TRBJ2-7
V: TRBV6-1
DNA: TGTGCCAGCAGTGAATCCCCCCGGTTCGAGCAGTACTTC
CDR3: CASSESPRFEQYF

D: TRBD2
size: NA
J: TRBJ2-7
V: TRBV6-6
DNA: TGTGCCAGCCGACAGCGGGAGAATCGCGAGCAGTACTTC
CDR3: CASRQRENREQYF

D: TRBD1
size: NA
J: TRBJ1-1
V: TRBV27
DNA: TGTGCCAGTCAGGGGGCTTTCTTAAAGAACACTGAAGCTTTCTTT
CDR3: CASQGAFLKNTEAFF

D: NA
size: once
J: TRBJ1-3
V: TRBV7-9
DNA: TGTGCCAGCAGCTTCTCGGGCTCTGGAAACACCATATATTTT
CDR3: CASSFSGSGNTIYF

D: NA
size: once
J: TRBJ2-3
V: TRBV30
DNA: TGTGCCTGGAGTGTACTCCCCGATACGCAGTATTTT
CDR3: CAWSVLPDTQYF

D: TRBD2
size: NA
J: TRBJ2-5
V: TRBV18
DNA: TGTGCCAGCTCATCCGGGGGGGAGGAGACCCAGTACTTC
CDR3: CASSSGGEETQYF

D: TRBD2
size: NA
J: TRBJ2-1
V: TRBV5-4
DNA: TGTGCCAGCAGACGACTAGCAGGGACCTACAATGAGCAGTTCTTC
CDR3: CASRRLAGTYNEQFF

D: NA
size: NA
J: TRBJ1-4
V: TRBV5-8
DNA: TGTGCCAGCAGCTTGGGGGCAGGAACTAATGAAAAACTGTTTTTT
CDR3: CASSLGAGTNEKLFF

D: NA
size: NA
J: TRBJ2-7
V: TRBV28
DNA: TGTGCCACCACAGGGCAGAAGTACTACGAGCAGTACTTC
CDR3: CATTGQKYYEQYF

D: NA
size: NA
J: TRBJ1-4
V: TRBV5-5
DNA: TGTGCCAGCAACGGAGATAATGAAAAACTGTTTTTT
CDR3: CASNGDNEKLFF

D: TRBD1
size: once
J: TRBJ1-4
V: TRBV7-9
DNA: TGTGCCAGCAGCTTAGACGGACAGGGGTGGGAAAAACTGTTTTTT
CDR3: CASSLDGQGWEKLFF

D: NA
size: NA
J: TRBJ2-7
V: TRBV7-3
DNA: TGTGCCAGCAGCTCCCTGAGCTCCTACGAGCAGTACTTC
CDR3: CASSSLSSYEQYF

D: NA
size: few
J: TRBJ2-7
V: TRBV5-6
DNA: TGTGCCAGCAGCGCGACCTACGAGCAGTACTTC
CDR3: CASSATYEQYF

D: TRBD2
size: NA
J: TRBJ2-3
V: TRBV25-1
DNA: TGTGCCAGCAGTGAATTTGGGACTAGCGGCCGCACAGATACGCAGTATTTT
CDR3: CASSEFGTSGRTDTQYF

D: TRBD2
size: once
J: TRBJ2-7
V: TRBV11-3
DNA: TGTGCCAGCAGCTGGCTAGCGGGCTACGAGCAGTACTTC
CDR3: CASSWLAGYEQYF

D: NA
size: NA
J: TRBJ2-5
V: TRBV11-1
DNA: TGTGCCAGCAGCCGTACTCTAGGGGGAGAGACCCAGTACTTC
CDR3: CASSRTLGGETQYF